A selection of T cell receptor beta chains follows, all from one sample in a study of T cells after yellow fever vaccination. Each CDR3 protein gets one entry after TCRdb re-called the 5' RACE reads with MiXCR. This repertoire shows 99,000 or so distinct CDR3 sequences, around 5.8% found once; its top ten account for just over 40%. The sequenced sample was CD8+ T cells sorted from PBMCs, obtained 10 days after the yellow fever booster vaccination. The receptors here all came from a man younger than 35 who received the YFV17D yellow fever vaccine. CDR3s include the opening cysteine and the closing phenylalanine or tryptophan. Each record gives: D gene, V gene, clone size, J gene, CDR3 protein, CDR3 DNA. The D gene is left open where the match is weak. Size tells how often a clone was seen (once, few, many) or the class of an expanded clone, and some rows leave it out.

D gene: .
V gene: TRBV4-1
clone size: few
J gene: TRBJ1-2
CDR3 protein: CASSQGLSGTVF
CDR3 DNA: TGCGCCAGCAGCCAAGGGCTATCAGGCACCGTCTTC

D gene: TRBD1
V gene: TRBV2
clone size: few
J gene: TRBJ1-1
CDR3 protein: CASKRPRTGLTNTEAFF
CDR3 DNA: TGTGCCAGCAAAAGGCCTCGGACAGGGTTGACGAACACTGAAGCTTTCTTT

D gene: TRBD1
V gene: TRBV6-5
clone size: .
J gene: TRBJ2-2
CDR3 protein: CASSYGQGDTGELFF
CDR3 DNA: TGTGCCAGCAGTTACGGACAGGGGGACACCGGGGAGCTGTTTTTT

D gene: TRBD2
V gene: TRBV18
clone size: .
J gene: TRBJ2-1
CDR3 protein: CASSFSGGAGNEQFF
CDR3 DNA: TGTGCCAGCTCATTCAGCGGGGGGGCCGGTAATGAGCAGTTCTTC

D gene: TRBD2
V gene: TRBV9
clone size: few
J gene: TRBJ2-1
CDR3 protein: CASSTGGVPYNEQFF
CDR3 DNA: TGTGCCAGCAGCACCGGGGGGGTGCCGTACAATGAGCAGTTCTTC

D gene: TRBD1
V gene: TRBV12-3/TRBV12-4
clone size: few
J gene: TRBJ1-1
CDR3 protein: CASSLAGDRGPLGTEAFF
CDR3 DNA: TGTGCCAGCAGTTTAGCAGGGGACAGGGGGCCATTGGGCACTGAAGCTTTCTTT

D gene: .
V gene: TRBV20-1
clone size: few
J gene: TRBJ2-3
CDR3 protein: CSAGGHPRALADTQYF
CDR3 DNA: TGCAGTGCGGGGGGACACCCTAGAGCCCTCGCAGATACGCAGTATTTT

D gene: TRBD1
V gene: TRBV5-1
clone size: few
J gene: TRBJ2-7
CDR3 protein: CASSSWTGDEQYF
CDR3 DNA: TGCGCCAGCAGCTCATGGACAGGGGACGAGCAGTACTTC

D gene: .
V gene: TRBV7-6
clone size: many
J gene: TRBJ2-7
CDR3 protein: CASSPGTAGGISYEQYF
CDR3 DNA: TGTGCCAGCAGCCCCGGGACGGCCGGTGGAATCTCCTACGAGCAGTACTTC

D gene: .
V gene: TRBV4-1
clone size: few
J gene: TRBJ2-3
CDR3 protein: CASSQRAGASTDTQYF
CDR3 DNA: TGCGCCAGCAGCCAACGAGCAGGGGCTAGCACAGATACGCAGTATTTT

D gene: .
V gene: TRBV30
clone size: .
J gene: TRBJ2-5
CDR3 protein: CAWSRSGTVQETQYF
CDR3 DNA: TGTGCCTGGAGCCGATCCGGGACGGTTCAAGAGACCCAGTACTTC

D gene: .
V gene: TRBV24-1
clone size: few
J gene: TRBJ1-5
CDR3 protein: CATPQGDYSNQPQHF
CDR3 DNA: TGTGCCACCCCTCAGGGTGACTATAGCAATCAGCCCCAGCATTTT

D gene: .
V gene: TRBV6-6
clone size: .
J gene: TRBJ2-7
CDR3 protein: CASHSLGGGPYEQYF
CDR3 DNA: TGTGCCAGCCATAGTTTGGGGGGGGGCCCCTACGAGCAGTACTTC

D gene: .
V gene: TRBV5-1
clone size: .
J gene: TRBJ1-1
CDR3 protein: CASSQGRGYSNTEAFF
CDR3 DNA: TGCGCCAGCAGCCAAGGCCGTGGGTACAGTAACACTGAAGCTTTCTTT

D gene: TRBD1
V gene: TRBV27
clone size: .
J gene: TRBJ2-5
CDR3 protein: CASRRTGEMETQYF
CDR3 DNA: TGTGCCAGCAGACGGACAGGGGAGATGGAGACCCAGTACTTC

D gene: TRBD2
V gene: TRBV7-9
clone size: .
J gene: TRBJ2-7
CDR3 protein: CASSEFGKRGYEQYF
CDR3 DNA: TGTGCCAGCAGCGAGTTCGGGAAGCGGGGCTACGAGCAGTACTTC

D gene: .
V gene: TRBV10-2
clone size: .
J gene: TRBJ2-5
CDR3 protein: CASVSGQETQYF
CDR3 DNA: TGCGCCAGCGTTTCTGGCCAAGAGACCCAGTACTTC

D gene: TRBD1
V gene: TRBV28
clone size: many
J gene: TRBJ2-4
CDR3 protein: CASSPSTGKNIQYF
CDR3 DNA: TGTGCCAGCAGTCCTTCGACAGGGAAAAACATTCAGTACTTC

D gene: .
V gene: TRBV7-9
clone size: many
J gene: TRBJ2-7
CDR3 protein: CASTAYTGSSEQYF
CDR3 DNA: TGTGCCAGCACCGCCTACACAGGGTCGAGCGAGCAGTACTTC

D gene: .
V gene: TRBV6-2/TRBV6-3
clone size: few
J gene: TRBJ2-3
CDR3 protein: CASSAFKVDTQYF
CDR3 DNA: TGTGCCAGCAGTGCGTTTAAGGTGGATACGCAGTATTTT

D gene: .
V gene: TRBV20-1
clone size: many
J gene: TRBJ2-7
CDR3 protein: CSARERTDYEQYF
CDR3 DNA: TGCAGTGCTAGAGAGAGGACGGATTACGAGCAGTACTTC

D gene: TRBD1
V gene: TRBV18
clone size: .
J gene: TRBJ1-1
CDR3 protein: CASSETGGRTEAFF
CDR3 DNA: TGTGCCAGCTCAGAGACAGGGGGGCGCACTGAAGCTTTCTTT

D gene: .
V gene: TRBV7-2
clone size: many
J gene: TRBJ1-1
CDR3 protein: CASSYFPTEAFF
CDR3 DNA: TGTGCCAGCAGCTATTTTCCCACTGAAGCTTTCTTT

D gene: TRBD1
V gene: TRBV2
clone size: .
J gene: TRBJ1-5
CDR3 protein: CASSAPGQGAAQPQHF
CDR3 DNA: TGTGCCAGCAGCGCCCCGGGACAGGGGGCTGCGCAGCCCCAGCATTTT

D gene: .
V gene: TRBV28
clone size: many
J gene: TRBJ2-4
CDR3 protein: CASSPGNIQYF
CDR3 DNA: TGTGCCAGCAGCCCCGGGAACATTCAGTACTTC

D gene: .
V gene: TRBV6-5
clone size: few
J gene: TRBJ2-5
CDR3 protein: CASSYGIGGGVQYF
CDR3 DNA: TGTGCCAGCAGTTACGGTATCGGGGGTGGCGTCCAGTACTTC

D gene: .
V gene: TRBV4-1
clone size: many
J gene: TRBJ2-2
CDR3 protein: CASSRVGLAGELFF
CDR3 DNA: TGCGCCAGCAGCCGCGTAGGTTTGGCCGGGGAGCTGTTTTTT

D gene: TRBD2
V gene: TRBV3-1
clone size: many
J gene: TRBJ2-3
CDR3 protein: CASTATSAFYTDTQYF
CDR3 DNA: TGTGCCAGCACCGCGACTAGCGCTTTTTACACAGATACGCAGTATTTT

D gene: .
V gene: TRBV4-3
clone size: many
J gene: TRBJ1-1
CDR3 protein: CASSPRGTNTEAFF
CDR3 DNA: TGCGCCAGCAGCCCAAGGGGTACGAACACTGAAGCTTTCTTT

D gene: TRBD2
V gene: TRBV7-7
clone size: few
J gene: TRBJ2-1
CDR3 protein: CASSPGGSRVPYNEQFF
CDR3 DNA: TGTGCTAGCAGCCCGGGGGGGTCCAGGGTCCCCTACAATGAGCAGTTCTTC

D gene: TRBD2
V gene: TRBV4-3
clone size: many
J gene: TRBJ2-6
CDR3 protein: CASSQDPSGSGANVLTF
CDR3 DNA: TGCGCCAGCAGCCAAGATCCTAGCGGCTCTGGGGCCAACGTCCTGACTTTC